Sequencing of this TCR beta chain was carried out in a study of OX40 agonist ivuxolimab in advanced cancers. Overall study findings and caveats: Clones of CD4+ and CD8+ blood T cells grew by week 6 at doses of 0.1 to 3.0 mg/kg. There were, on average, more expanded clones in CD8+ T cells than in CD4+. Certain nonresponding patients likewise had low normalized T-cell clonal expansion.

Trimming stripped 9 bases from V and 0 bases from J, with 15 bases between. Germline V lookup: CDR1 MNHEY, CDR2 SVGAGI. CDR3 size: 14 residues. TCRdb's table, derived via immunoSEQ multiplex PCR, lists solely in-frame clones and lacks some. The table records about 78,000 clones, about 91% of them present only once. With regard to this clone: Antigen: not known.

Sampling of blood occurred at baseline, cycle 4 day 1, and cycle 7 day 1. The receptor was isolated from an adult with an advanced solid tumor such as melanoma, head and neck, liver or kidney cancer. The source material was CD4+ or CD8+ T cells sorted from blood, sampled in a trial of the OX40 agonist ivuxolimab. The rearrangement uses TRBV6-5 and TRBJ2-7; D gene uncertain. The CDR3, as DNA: TGTGCCAGTGCCTTAGCTCCGAGCTCCTACGAGCAGTACTTC. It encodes CASALAPSSYEQYF.